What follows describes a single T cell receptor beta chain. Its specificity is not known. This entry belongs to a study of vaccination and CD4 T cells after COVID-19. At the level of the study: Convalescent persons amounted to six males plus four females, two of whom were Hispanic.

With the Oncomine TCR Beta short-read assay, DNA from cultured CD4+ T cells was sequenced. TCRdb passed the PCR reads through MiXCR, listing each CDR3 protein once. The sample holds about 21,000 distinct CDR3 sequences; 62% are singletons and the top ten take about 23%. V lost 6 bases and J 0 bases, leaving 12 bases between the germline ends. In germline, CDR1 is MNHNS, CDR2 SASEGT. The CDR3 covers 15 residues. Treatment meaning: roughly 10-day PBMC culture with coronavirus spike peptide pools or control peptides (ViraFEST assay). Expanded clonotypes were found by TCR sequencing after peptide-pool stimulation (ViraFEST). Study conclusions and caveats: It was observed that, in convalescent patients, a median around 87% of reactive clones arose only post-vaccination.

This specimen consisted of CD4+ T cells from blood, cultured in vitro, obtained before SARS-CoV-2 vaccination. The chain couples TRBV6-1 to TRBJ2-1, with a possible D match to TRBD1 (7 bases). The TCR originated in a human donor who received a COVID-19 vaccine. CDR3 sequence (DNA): TGTGCCAGCAGCCTGGAGGGGGCCTCCTACAATGAGCAGTTCTTC. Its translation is CASSLEGASYNEQFF.